The 13 T cell receptor beta chains given below trace back to one sample, sequenced in a study of blood T cell repertoires in COVID-19. Sequencing was performed with immunoSEQ multiplex PCR; in TCRdb, only in-frame clones are kept and a portion is missing. The table shows approximately 150,000 clones, with 85% to 90% occurring only once. Sequenced sample: peripheral blood. The receptor source for this set is an older woman with acute or convalescent COVID-19.

The rearrangement links TRBV7-9 to TRBJ1-2; perhaps TRBD1 as D (6 bases). Looked up from germline, CDR1 is SEHNR and CDR2 is FQNEAQ (reference sequence). Trimming pared 5 bases from V and 7 bases from J, leaving 23 bases between. The CDR3 is 16 amino acids. The CDR3 bases are TGTGCCAGCAGCCCAGCCCAGACAGGCCGGGGGGGTGGCTACACCTTC. It encodes CASSPAQTGRGGGYTF.

The chain employs TRBV28 and TRBJ1-4, with D possibly TRBD1 on 6 matching bases. With 9 bases removed from V and 2 bases from J, the gap between germline ends came to 10 bases. There are 13 residues in the CDR3. Germline V lookup: CDR1 MDHEN, CDR2 SYDVKM. CDR3 DNA sequence: TGTGCCAGTACAGGGCCCACTAATGAAAAACTGTTTTTT. Translating it yields CASTGPTNEKLFF.

Turning to this clone: Other nucleotide sequences in the sample specify the same CDR3. The rearrangement uses TRBV9 and TRBJ2-1; 9 nucleotides agree with TRBD2. Germline loops: CDR1 SGDLS, CDR2 YYNGEE. This CDR3 is 15 amino acids long. The V and J ends lost 2 bases and 4 bases, in that order; junction bases with no gene match: 4. In DNA, the CDR3 is TGTGCCAGCAGCGTCGGTAGCGGGGGATACAATGAGCAGTTCTTC. Translating it yields CASSVGSGGYNEQFF. The variable domain in full, with the rest retrieved from reference TRBV9 and TRBJ2-1, is DSGVTQTPKHLITATGQRVTLRCSPRSGDLSVYWYQQSLDQGLQFLIQYYNGEERAKGNILERFSAQQFPDLHSELNLSSLELGDSALYFCASSVGSGGYNEQFFGPGTRLTVL.

The J gene is TRBJ1-1, the V gene TRBV19; TRBD1 agrees at 10 bases. This CDR3 is 14 amino acids long. V trimming: 6 bases; J trimming: 3 bases; junction bases outside the gene matches: 4. Germline values: CDR1 LNHDA, CDR2 SQIVND (reference sequence). In nucleotides, the CDR3 is TGTGCCAGTAGGGCCGGGACAGGGGACACTGAAGCTTTCTTT. This translates into CASRAGTGDTEAFF.

The CDR3 DNA reads TGTGCCATCACTCCAGGACAGGCTGAGTTGCAGTACTTC. Translation: CAITPGQAELQYF. This chain joins TRBV10-3 and TRBJ2-7, with 7 bases identical to TRBD1. The length of the CDR3 is 13 residues. Unmatched junction bases numbered 12, after V lost 7 bases and J lost 9 bases. In germline, CDR1 is ENHRY, CDR2 SYGVKD.

The rearrangement links TRBV10-3 to TRBJ2-7; 10 positions agree with TRBD2. Germline loops: CDR1 ENHRY, CDR2 SYGVKD. V trimming: 10 bases; J trimming: 1 base; junction bases outside the gene matches: 10. The CDR3 is made up of 15 amino acids. The CDR3 coding sequence is TGTGCCAGCTGGAGTACTAGCGGGGAGTCCTACGAGCAGTACTTC. This codes for CASWSTSGESYEQYF.

The chain joins TRBV9 to TRBJ1-2; 7 bases fit TRBD1. The J segment lost 3 bases and the V segment lost 0 bases, leaving 8 bases of the junction unmatched. The length of the CDR3 is 16 residues. CDR1 is SGDLS, CDR2 YYNGEE, per germline. CDR3 residues: CASSVARAGGDYGYTF. CDR3 sequence (DNA): TGTGCCAGCAGCGTAGCTAGGGCAGGGGGAGACTATGGCTACACCTTC. The whole variable domain, remainder taken from reference TRBV9 and TRBJ1-2, is DSGVTQTPKHLITATGQRVTLRCSPRSGDLSVYWYQQSLDQGLQFLIQYYNGEERAKGNILERFSAQQFPDLHSELNLSSLELGDSALYFCASSVARAGGDYGYTFGSGTRLTVV.

This chain joins TRBV28 and TRBJ2-3, with D possibly matching TRBD2 (6 bases). The CDR3 is made up of 13 amino acids. Trimming pared 4 bases from V and 4 bases from J, leaving 9 bases between. Germline CDR1 is MDHEN and CDR2 is SYDVKM. The CDR3 coding sequence is TGTGCCAGCAGTTCAGGCGGGGCAGATACGCAGTATTTT. Protein sequence: CASSSGGADTQYF.

The chain couples TRBV10-3 to TRBJ1-2; D possibly corresponds to TRBD1 (6 bases). The length of the CDR3 is 15 residues. V was cut by 5 bases and J by 2 bases, with 15 bases left in between. The germline CDR1 and CDR2 sequences are ENHRY and SYGVKD. The CDR3 DNA follows: TGTGCCATCAGTCCCTCCGGACAGCTGAACTATGGCTACACCTTC. Its protein product is CAISPSGQLNYGYTF.

V usage is TRBV5-6 and J usage is TRBJ2-3, with TRBD1 identical over 10 bases. Losses at the gene ends were 4 bases for V and 5 bases for J; bases not matched to a gene: 7. CDR1 SGHDT and CDR2 YYEEEE come from the germline V gene. This CDR3 region has 15 residues. The CDR3, as DNA: TGTGCCAGCAGCCCGGGGACAGGGGTTGGAGATACGCAGTATTTT. Protein product: CASSPGTGVGDTQYF.

The rearrangement links TRBV5-4 to TRBJ2-2, with a possible D match to TRBD1 (5 bases). The length of the CDR3 is 14 residues. Looked up from germline, CDR1 is SGHNT and CDR2 is YYREEE (reference sequence). The germline V and J ends were trimmed by 5 bases and 8 bases, with 16 bases remaining between them. The CDR3: CASRRGHLEGELFF. Written as DNA, the CDR3 is TGTGCCAGCAGACGTGGACACCTGGAAGGGGAGCTGTTTTTT.

The genes are TRBV28 and TRBJ1-1, with a tentative D call TRBD1 (6 bases). Trimming cost V 6 bases and J 1 base, with 27 bases left between them. Germline assignment: CDR1 MDHEN and CDR2 SYDVKM. CDR3 length: 19 amino acids. The CDR3 bases are TGTGCCAGCAGAACCCTTAACGACAGGATGAATCCCTCGAACACTGAAGCTTTCTTT. Its translation is CASRTLNDRMNPSNTEAFF. The whole variable domain, filled in from reference TRBV28 and TRBJ1-1, reads DVKVTQSSRYLVKRTGEKVFLECVQDMDHENMFWYRQDPGLGLRLIYFSYDVKMKEKGDIPEGYSVSREKKERFSLILESASTNQTSMYLCASRTLNDRMNPSNTEAFFGQGTRLTVV.

The chain recombines TRBV27 with TRBJ2-1; 8 nucleotides line up with TRBD2. The V segment lost 5 bases and the J segment 2 bases; nucleotides outside the gene matches: 2. Germline V gene sequence: CDR1 MNHEY, CDR2 SMNVEV (reference sequence). The CDR3 contains 14 residues. The CDR3 nucleotides read TGTGCCAGCAGTCGGGGGGGCCCCTACAATGAGCAGTTCTTC. It is translated as CASSRGGPYNEQFF.